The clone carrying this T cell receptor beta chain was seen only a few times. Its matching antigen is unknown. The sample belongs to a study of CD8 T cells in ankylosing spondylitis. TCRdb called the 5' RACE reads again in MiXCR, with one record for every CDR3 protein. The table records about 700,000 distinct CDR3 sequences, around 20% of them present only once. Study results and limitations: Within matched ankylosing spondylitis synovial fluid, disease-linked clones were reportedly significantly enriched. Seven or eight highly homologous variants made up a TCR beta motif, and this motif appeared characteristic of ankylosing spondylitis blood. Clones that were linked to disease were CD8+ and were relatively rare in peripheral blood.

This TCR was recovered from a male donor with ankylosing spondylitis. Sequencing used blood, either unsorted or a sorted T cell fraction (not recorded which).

The CDR3: CSVLGQGNTIYF. CDR3 coding DNA: TGCAGCGTTCTCGGACAGGGAAACACCATATATTTT. The chain combines TRBV29-1 with TRBJ1-3; D perhaps matches TRBD1 (6 bases). The CDR3 consists of 12 residues. CDR1 and CDR2 from the germline V gene are SQVTM and ANQGSEA. Deletions cut 5 bases from V and 4 bases from J, with 9 bases between.